These 29 T cell receptor beta chains were all obtained from the same sample, sequenced in a study of cytomegalovirus exposure and HLA in healthy donors. The PCR made use of 60 Vbeta and 13 Jbeta primers. Produced via immunoSEQ multiplex PCR; TCRdb's table is partial and in-frame only. Of roughly 170,000 clones in the sample, 76% were seen once. Sequenced material: PBMCs. These receptors originate from a female donor in good health and CMV-seronegative.

V is TRBV18 and J is TRBJ1-1; D is undetermined. The V gene lost 3 bases and the J gene lost 1 base, with 12 bases spanning the gap. The CDR3 runs 15 residues. Per the germline V gene, CDR1 is KGHSH and CDR2 is LQKENI. In DNA, the CDR3 is TGTGCCAGCTCACCCTGGGTGGAGGCGAACACTGAAGCTTTCTTT. It translates to CASSPWVEANTEAFF. Filled out from reference TRBV18 and TRBJ1-1, the complete variable domain reads NAGVMQNPRHLVRRRGQEARLRCSPMKGHSHVYWYRQLPEEGLKFMVYLQKENIIDESGMPKERFSAEFPKEGPSILRIQQVVRGDSAAYFCASSPWVEANTEAFFGQGTRLTVV.

The chain links TRBV19 to TRBJ1-6; TRBD1 aligns across 9 bases. Germline V gives CDR1 LNHDA, CDR2 SQIVND (reference sequence). J gave up 9 bases and V 7 bases, and 16 bases lay outside the gene matches. This CDR3 has 17 amino acids. The CDR3 loop is CASTHFDRGGRSSPLHF. The CDR3 DNA sequence: TGTGCCAGTACCCACTTCGACAGGGGGGGACGCAGTTCACCCCTCCACTTT.

The chain joins TRBV6-5 to TRBJ2-7, with D possibly matching TRBD1 (5 bases). The CDR3 loop spans 14 amino acids. The V end was cut by 0 bases, the J end by 2 bases, with 8 bases between. Germline-derived CDR1 and CDR2 are MNHEY and SVGAGI. The CDR3 reads CASSYSQGTYEQYF. The CDR3 DNA is TGTGCCAGCAGTTACTCCCAGGGAACCTACGAGCAGTACTTC.

The genes are TRBV18 and TRBJ2-5; possibly TRBD1 for D (6 bases). Trimming stripped 3 bases from V and 2 bases from J, with 13 bases between. CDR1 KGHSH and CDR2 LQKENI come from the germline V gene. The CDR3 totals 15 residues. The CDR3 reads CASSPPGTRQETQYF. The CDR3 nucleotides read TGTGCCAGCTCACCCCCTGGGACACGACAAGAGACCCAGTACTTC.

Notes on this clone: The same CDR3 is also encoded by other DNA sequences in this sample. V gene TRBV29-1 combines with J gene TRBJ2-7; D unresolved. Trimming cost V 4 bases and J 3 bases, with 7 bases left between them. The length of the CDR3 is 11 residues. Germline V gene data show CDR1 as SQVTM and CDR2 as ANQGSEA. The CDR3 region is CSVGSGYEQYF. In DNA, the CDR3 is TGCAGCGTTGGCTCCGGCTACGAGCAGTACTTC.

The chain employs TRBV9 and TRBJ2-7; 7 bases agree with TRBD1. Trimming removed 3 bases from V and 0 bases from J; junction bases left unmatched: 9. CDR3 length: 16 residues. CDR1 is SGDLS, CDR2 YYNGEE, per germline. The CDR3 nucleotides read TGTGCCAGCAGCGGGCAGATGTCAGGGGGCTCCTACGAGCAGTACTTC. It encodes CASSGQMSGGSYEQYF.

The chain has TRBV19 and TRBJ2-6; D not certain. CDR3 length: 15 residues. From germline, CDR1 is LNHDA and CDR2 SQIVND (reference sequence). The V end lost 3 bases, the J end lost 4 bases, and 10 bases lay between the germline ends. The chain's CDR3 is CASSISQLGANVLTF. The DNA of the CDR3 is TGTGCCAGTAGTATCTCACAGTTAGGGGCCAACGTCCTGACTTTC.

This chain links TRBV9 with TRBJ1-2, with D tentatively TRBD1 (5 bases). Germline V CDR1 and CDR2: SGDLS, YYNGEE. CDR3 length: 14 amino acids. V lost 4 bases, J lost 4 bases, and 14 bases lay in between. The CDR3 spells CASSPRGASYGYTF. The CDR3 DNA follows: TGTGCCAGCAGCCCCCGCGGGGCGTCCTATGGCTACACCTTC.

The V call is TRBV30, the J call TRBJ2-2; D perhaps matches TRBD1 (6 bases). The V gene's germline CDR1 is GTSNPN and CDR2 SVGIG (reference sequence). Trimming pared 7 bases from V and 5 bases from J, leaving 11 bases between. The length of the CDR3 is 12 residues. The CDR3 loop reads CASRGETGELFF. Here the CDR3 DNA reads TGTGCCTCCAGGGGTGAGACCGGGGAGCTGTTTTTT. Variable domain in full (rest from reference TRBV30 and TRBJ2-2): SQTIHQWPATLVQPVGSPLSLECTVEGTSNPNLYWYRQAAGRGLQLLFYSVGIGQISSEVPQNLSASRPQDRQFILSSKKLLLSDSGFYLCASRGETGELFFGEGSRLTVL.

The V gene is TRBV19, the J gene TRBJ1-2, with D possibly TRBD1 on 5 matching bases. The CDR3 is made up of 15 amino acids. The germline CDR1 and CDR2 sequences are LNHDA and SQIVND (reference sequence). Trimming took off 3 bases at V and 1 base at J, with 12 bases between the two ends. The CDR3 bases are TGTGCCAGTAGTATGGGGCAACAATTTAACTATGGCTACACCTTC. It yields the protein CASSMGQQFNYGYTF.

V gene TRBV4-3 combines with J gene TRBJ2-7, with 11 positions matching TRBD2. The germline CDR1 and CDR2 sequences are LGHNA and YSLEER. V trimming: 4 bases; J trimming: 2 bases; junction bases outside the gene matches: 1. The CDR3 runs to 14 residues. In nucleotides, the CDR3 is TGCGCCAGCAGCCTTAGCGGGGGGGCCTACGAGCAGTACTTC. Translated: CASSLSGGAYEQYF.

In this sample, this clone turned up once. V gene TRBV11-2 combines with J gene TRBJ2-7; TRBD2 matches 11 bases. V gave up 5 bases and J gave up 9 bases; unmatched junction bases: 9. The CDR3 runs 14 residues. Germline V gene sequence: CDR1 SGHAT, CDR2 FQNNGV. CDR3 residues: CASSTILAGGGQYF. In DNA, the CDR3 is TGTGCCAGCAGCACGATTCTAGCGGGAGGAGGGCAGTACTTC. Together with reference TRBV11-2 and TRBJ2-7, the CDR3 gives the full variable domain: EAGVAQSPRYKIIEKRQSVAFWCNPISGHATLYWYQQILGQGPKLLIQFQNNGVVDDSQLPKDRFSAERLKGVDSTLKIQPAKLEDSAVYLCASSTILAGGGQYFGPGTRLTVT.

A few counts support this clone. The V and J genes are TRBV5-1 and TRBJ2-3; D perhaps matches TRBD2 (6 bases). V lost 4 bases and J lost 1, with 16 bases in between. The CDR3 has 16 residues. Germline V gene data show CDR1 as SGHRS and CDR2 as YFSETQ. The CDR3 bases are TGCGCCAGCAGCGCTGGCAGCGCTAGCGGCACAGATACGCAGTATTTT. Its translation: CASSAGSASGTDTQYF.

The chain uses TRBV7-8 and TRBJ2-1; D is perhaps TRBD2 (6 bases). Germline values: CDR1 SGHVS, CDR2 FQNEAQ. The CDR3 contains 17 residues. V was trimmed by 3 bases and J by 0 bases, leaving 15 bases between them. CDR3 amino acids: CASSFSGLLSSYNEQFF. CDR3 bases: TGTGCCAGCAGCTTCTCGGGACTCCTGAGCTCCTACAATGAGCAGTTCTTC.

The chain is built from TRBV7-6 and TRBJ2-1; 12 nucleotides line up with TRBD2. The CDR3 has 16 amino acids. Trimming removed 4 bases from V and 7 bases from J; junction bases left unmatched: 8. Germline CDR1 SGHVS, CDR2 FNYEAQ. The CDR3 here is CASSSDPGTSGNEQFF. CDR3 bases: TGTGCCAGCAGCTCCGACCCCGGGACTAGCGGGAATGAGCAGTTCTTC.

This clone was observed a single time. The V and J genes are TRBV10-1 and TRBJ1-5; tentative D call: TRBD1 (6 bases). Germline lookup yields CDR1 WNHNN and CDR2 SYGVQD (reference sequence). Trimming removed 0 bases from V and 6 bases from J, with 15 bases in between. This CDR3 has 16 amino acids. The CDR3 spells CASSESRPTGTQPQHF. The CDR3 bases are TGCGCCAGCAGTGAGTCCCGCCCGACAGGAACTCAGCCCCAGCATTTT.

The rearrangement links TRBV6-6 to TRBJ1-1, with 10 bases matching TRBD1. The V gene end was trimmed by 1 base and the J gene end by 7 bases; junction bases not matched to a gene: 6. The CDR3 has 15 residues. CDR1 and CDR2 from the germline V gene are MNHNY and SVGAGI (reference sequence). CDR3 amino acids: CASSYYGTGVNEAFF. In DNA, the CDR3 is TGTGCCAGCAGTTACTATGGGACAGGGGTGAATGAAGCTTTCTTT.

This clone was counted a single time. The J gene is TRBJ2-7, the V gene TRBV6-5; D might be TRBD1 (6 bases). Germline values: CDR1 MNHEY, CDR2 SVGAGI. The CDR3 has 11 amino acids. Trimming cost V 6 bases and J 6 bases, with 9 bases left between them. CDR3 in amino acids: CASSTGPEQYF. CDR3 nucleotide sequence: TGTGCCAGCAGCACAGGGCCCGAGCAGTACTTC.

The chain is built from TRBV7-2 and TRBJ2-7; D not certain. Trimming cost V 4 bases and J 3 bases, with 13 bases left between them. The CDR3 sequence is 14 residues long. Germline V CDR1 and CDR2: SGHTA, FQGNSA. CDR3 nucleotides: TGTGCCAGCAGCTCGTCAGGATACATCTACGAGCAGTACTTC. Translation: CASSSSGYIYEQYF.

In this sample, this clone turned up once. This chain uses TRBV7-8 with TRBJ1-1; D is undetermined. Trimming pared 1 base from V and 1 base from J, leaving 7 bases between. CDR1 and CDR2 (germline): SGHVS, FQNEAQ. The CDR3 loop spans 14 amino acids. Here the CDR3 DNA reads TGTGCCAGCAGCTTAGAAACAGCGAACACTGAAGCTTTCTTT. This gives the protein CASSLETANTEAFF.

The chain links TRBV23-1 to TRBJ1-2; the D gene is possibly TRBD1 (5 bases). TRBV23-1 is placed among ORFs of uncertain function. The CDR3 covers 16 residues. The ends were cut back, 3 bases at V and 2 bases at J, with 16 bases in the middle. CDR3 protein: CASSQGGGQYNYGYTF. CDR3 DNA sequence: TGCGCCAGCAGTCAGGGAGGCGGACAATACAACTATGGCTACACCTTC.

The chain is built from TRBV28 and TRBJ2-7; D is unresolved. Germline V lookup: CDR1 MDHEN, CDR2 SYDVKM. The CDR3 has 11 amino acids. V was pared by 5 bases and J by 9 bases, with 11 bases between. CDR3 protein: CASSKRSAQYF. CDR3 in DNA: TGTGCCAGCAGTAAAAGGAGCGCGCAGTACTTC.

V is TRBV5-8 and J is TRBJ2-7; D gene unclear. Per germline, CDR1 SGHTS and CDR2 YDEGEE. The CDR3 covers 13 residues. V was trimmed by 5 bases and J by 0 bases, leaving 9 bases between them. The CDR3 spells CASSVEYSYEQYF. DNA for the CDR3: TGTGCCAGCAGTGTTGAGTACTCCTACGAGCAGTACTTC.

The chain couples TRBV9 to TRBJ2-1, with 12 nucleotides matching TRBD2. Germline V gene sequence: CDR1 SGDLS, CDR2 YYNGEE. CDR3 size: 15 residues. The V segment lost 3 bases and the J segment 2 bases; nucleotides outside the gene matches: 0. The CDR3 protein is CASSGLAGAYNEQFF. CDR3 nucleotide sequence: TGTGCCAGCAGCGGACTAGCGGGAGCCTACAATGAGCAGTTCTTC.

The rearrangement joins TRBV29-1 to TRBJ2-3; 8 nucleotides align to TRBD2. Germline CDR1 reads SQVTM; CDR2 reads ANQGSEA. This CDR3 has 16 amino acids. The trim removed 4 bases at V and 0 bases at J, leaving 9 bases unmatched. Here the CDR3 reads CSVARRSSGSTDTQYF. The CDR3 nucleotides read TGCAGCGTTGCTCGTAGGTCTAGCGGGAGCACAGATACGCAGTATTTT.

The chain joins TRBV29-1 to TRBJ1-4, with unresolved D. This CDR3 has 12 residues. V gave up 4 bases and J gave up 8 bases, with 11 bases separating them. The germline gives CDR1 SQVTM, CDR2 ANQGSEA. The CDR3 DNA reads TGCAGCGTTGTTACCTACCGGGAAAAACTGTTTTTT. Encoded protein: CSVVTYREKLFF.

The chain recombines TRBV7-9 with TRBJ2-7; D is possibly TRBD1 (5 bases). CDR1 and CDR2 from the germline V gene are SEHNR and FQNEAQ (reference sequence). This CDR3 region has 14 residues. The V and J ends lost 3 bases and 5 bases respectively, with 14 bases between them. The chain's CDR3 is CASSFMDTRDEQYF. For the CDR3, the DNA is TGTGCCAGCAGCTTTATGGACACCCGGGACGAGCAGTACTTC.

V usage is TRBV6-6 and J usage is TRBJ1-3; TRBD1 matches 7 bases. Trimming cost V 2 bases and J 7 bases; bases outside gene matches: 5. The CDR3 runs to 14 residues. Germline CDR1 MNHNY, CDR2 SVGAGI (reference sequence). Written as DNA, the CDR3 is TGTGCCAGCAGTTACGAAGGGGGCCGGAACACCATATATTTT. Protein: CASSYEGGRNTIYF.

This clone turned up a few times. The chain links TRBV7-3 to TRBJ2-7; a weak D match, TRBD2 (5 bases). CDR3 length: 12 amino acids. Per germline, CDR1 SGHTA and CDR2 FQGTGA. V lost 5 bases, J lost 6 bases, and 11 bases lay in between. In DNA form, the CDR3 reads TGTGCCAGCAGCGTTATAGGAGGCGAGCAGTACTTC. Amino acids: CASSVIGGEQYF. Full variable domain (remainder filled in from reference TRBV7-3 and TRBJ2-7): GAGVSQTPSNKVTEKGKYVELRCDPISGHTALYWYRQSLGQGPEFLIYFQGTGAADDSGLPNDRFFAVRPEGSVSTLKIQRTERGDSAVYLCASSVIGGEQYFGPGTRLTVT.